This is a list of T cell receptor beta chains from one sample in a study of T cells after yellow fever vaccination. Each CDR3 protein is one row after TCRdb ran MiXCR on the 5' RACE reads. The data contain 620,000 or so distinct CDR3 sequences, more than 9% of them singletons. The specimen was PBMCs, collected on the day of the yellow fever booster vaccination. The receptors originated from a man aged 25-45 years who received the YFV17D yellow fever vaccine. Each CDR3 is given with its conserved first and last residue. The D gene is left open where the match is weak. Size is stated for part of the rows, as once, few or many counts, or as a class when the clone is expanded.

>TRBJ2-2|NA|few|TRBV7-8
CASSPLFSYGTGELFF
TGTGCCAGCAGCCCTCTTTTTTCGTACGGGACCGGGGAGCTGTTTTTT
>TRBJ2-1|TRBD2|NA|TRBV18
CASSPLAGVTYNEQFF
TGTGCCAGCTCACCACTGGCGGGGGTTACCTACAATGAGCAGTTCTTC
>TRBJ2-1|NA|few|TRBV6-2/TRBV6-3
CASSQRLGNEQFF
TGTGCCAGCAGCCAAAGGCTAGGGAATGAGCAGTTCTTC
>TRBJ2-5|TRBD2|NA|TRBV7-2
CASSKRGVRETQYF
TGTGCCAGCTCGAAGCGGGGGGTTAGAGAGACCCAGTACTTC
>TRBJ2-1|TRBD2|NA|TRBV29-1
CSERDPKYNEQFF
TGCAGCGAGCGGGACCCAAAATACAATGAGCAGTTCTTC
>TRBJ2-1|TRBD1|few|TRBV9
CASSVEGASYNEQFF
TGTGCCAGCAGCGTAGAGGGGGCTTCCTACAATGAGCAGTTCTTC
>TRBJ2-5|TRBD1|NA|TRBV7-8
CASSPLTGGVVETQYF
TGTGCCAGCAGCCCTTTGACAGGGGGAGTCGTAGAGACCCAGTACTTC
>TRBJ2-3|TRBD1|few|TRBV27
CASSQIWTGGTDTQYF
TGTGCCAGCAGTCAAATTTGGACAGGGGGCACAGATACGCAGTATTTT
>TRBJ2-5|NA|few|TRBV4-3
CASSQDLIKTQYF
TGCGCCAGCAGCCAAGATCTGATAAAGACCCAGTACTTC
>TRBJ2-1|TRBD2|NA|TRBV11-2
CASSPATSGRLLSSYNEQFF
TGTGCCAGCAGCCCCGCTACTAGCGGGAGGCTCTTGAGCTCCTACAATGAGCAGTTCTTC
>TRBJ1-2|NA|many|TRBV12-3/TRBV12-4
CASSQTASGGYTF
TGTGCCAGCAGCCAAACTGCCTCGGGAGGCTACACCTTC
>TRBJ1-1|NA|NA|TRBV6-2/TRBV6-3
CASSYLGALNTEAFF
TGTGCCAGCAGTTACTTGGGGGCCCTGAACACTGAAGCTTTCTTT
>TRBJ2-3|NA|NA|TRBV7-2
CASSLVSGRTDTQYF
TGTGCCAGCAGCTTAGTCTCAGGGAGGACAGATACGCAGTATTTT
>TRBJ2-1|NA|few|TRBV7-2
CASSVGRGGYNEQFF
TGTGCCAGCAGCGTCGGCAGGGGCGGGTACAATGAGCAGTTCTTC
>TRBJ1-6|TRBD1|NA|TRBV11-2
CASSQGGLGGSPLHF
TGTGCCAGCAGCCAGGGGGGCCTGGGTGGATCACCCCTCCACTTT
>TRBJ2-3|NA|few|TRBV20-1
CSARDKLFTDTQYF
TGCAGTGCTAGAGATAAGCTTTTCACAGATACGCAGTATTTT